The clone carrying this T cell receptor beta chain was counted between two and nine times. This specimen belongs to a study of beta chain features in type 1 diabetes. TCRB transcripts that were expressed got sequenced, as all of the isolated RNA had been reverse transcribed. Profiling relied on immunoSEQ multiplex PCR, and the TCRdb table lists in-frame clones only, not all of them. The sample has hundreds of thousands of clones, 30% seen once. CDR1 and CDR2 from the germline V gene are MDHEN and SYDVKM. There are 15 residues in the CDR3. The V gene lost 7 bases and the J gene lost 8 bases, with 23 bases spanning the gap.

The chain links TRBV28 to TRBJ1-1; D unclear. This sequence originates from a young man in good health. The sequenced material came from naive CD4+ T cells from blood. The CDR3 DNA reads as TGTGCCAGCAACAACCTCATCGTTAGCCTTCGGGAAGCTTTCTTT. It encodes CASNNLIVSLREAFF. Drawing the rest from reference TRBV28 and TRBJ1-1, the complete variable domain is DVKVTQSSRYLVKRTGEKVFLECVQDMDHENMFWYRQDPGLGLRLIYFSYDVKMKEKGDIPEGYSVSREKKERFSLILESASTNQTSMYLCASNNLIVSLREAFFGQGTRLTVV.